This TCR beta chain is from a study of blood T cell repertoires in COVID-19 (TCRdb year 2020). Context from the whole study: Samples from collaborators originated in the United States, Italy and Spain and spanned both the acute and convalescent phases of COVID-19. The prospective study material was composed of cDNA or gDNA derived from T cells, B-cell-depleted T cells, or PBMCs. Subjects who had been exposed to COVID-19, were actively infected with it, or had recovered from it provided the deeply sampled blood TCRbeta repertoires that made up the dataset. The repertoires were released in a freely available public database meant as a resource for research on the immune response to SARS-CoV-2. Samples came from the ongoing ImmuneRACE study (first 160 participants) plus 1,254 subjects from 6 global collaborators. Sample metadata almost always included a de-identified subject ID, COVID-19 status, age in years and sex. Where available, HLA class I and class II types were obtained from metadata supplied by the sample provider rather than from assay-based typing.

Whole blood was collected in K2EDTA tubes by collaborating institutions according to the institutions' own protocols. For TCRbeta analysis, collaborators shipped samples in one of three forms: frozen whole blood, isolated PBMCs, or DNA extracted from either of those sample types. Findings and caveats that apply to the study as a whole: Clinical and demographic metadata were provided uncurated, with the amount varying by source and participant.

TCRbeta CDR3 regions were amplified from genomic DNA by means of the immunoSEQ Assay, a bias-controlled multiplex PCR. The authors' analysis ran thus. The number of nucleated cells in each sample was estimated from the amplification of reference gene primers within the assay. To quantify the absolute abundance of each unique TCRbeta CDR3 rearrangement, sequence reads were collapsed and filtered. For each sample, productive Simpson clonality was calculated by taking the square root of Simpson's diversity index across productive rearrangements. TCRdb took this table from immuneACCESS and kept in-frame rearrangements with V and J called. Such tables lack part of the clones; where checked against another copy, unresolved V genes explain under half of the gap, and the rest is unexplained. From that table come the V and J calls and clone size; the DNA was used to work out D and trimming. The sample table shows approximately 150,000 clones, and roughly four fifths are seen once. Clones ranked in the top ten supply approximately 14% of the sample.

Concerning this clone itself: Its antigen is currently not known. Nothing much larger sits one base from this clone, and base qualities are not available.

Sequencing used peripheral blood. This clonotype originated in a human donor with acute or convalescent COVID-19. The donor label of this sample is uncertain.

The DNA reads TGCGCCAGCAGCCGCTCCCTTGGACAGGGGGTTGAAAAACTGTTTTTT. This gives the protein CASSRSLGQGVEKLFF. The chain couples TRBV4-1 to TRBJ1-4; 10 bases in the middle match TRBD1. The CDR3 has 16 amino acids, counting the end cysteine and phenylalanine. The DNA shown is the 48-base CDR3, in frame from base 1. Trimming removed 4 bases from V and 7 bases from J; the gene matches leave 9 bases unexplained. From the germline V gene, CDR1 is MGHRA and CDR2 is YSYEKL.